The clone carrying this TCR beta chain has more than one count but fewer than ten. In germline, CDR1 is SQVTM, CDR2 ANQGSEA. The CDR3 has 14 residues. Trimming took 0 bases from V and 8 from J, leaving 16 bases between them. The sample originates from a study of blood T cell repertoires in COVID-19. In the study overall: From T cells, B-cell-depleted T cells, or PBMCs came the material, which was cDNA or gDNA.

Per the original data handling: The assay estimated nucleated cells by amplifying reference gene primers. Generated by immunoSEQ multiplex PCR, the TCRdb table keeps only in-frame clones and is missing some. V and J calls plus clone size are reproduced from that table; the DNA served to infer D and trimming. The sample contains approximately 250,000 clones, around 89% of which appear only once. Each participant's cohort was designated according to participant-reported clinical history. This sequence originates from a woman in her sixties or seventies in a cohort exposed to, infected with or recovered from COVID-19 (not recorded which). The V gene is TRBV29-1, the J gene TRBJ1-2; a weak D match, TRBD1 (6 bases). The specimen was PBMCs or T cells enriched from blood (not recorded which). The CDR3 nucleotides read TGCAGCGTTGAAGACAGGGGAGTTAGTGGAGGCTACACCTTC. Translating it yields CSVEDRGVSGGYTF.